Below, 32 T cell receptor beta chains from the same sample are listed, as sequenced in a study of cytomegalovirus exposure and HLA in healthy donors. The PCR made use of 60 Vbeta and 13 Jbeta primers. Clones were sequenced by immunoSEQ multiplex PCR, and TCRdb holds only the in-frame ones, with some missing. The repertoire holds about 120,000 clones, with about four fifths as singletons. Sample: PBMCs. Source of these receptors: a female donor in good health and CMV-seropositive.

The chain couples TRBV5-1 to TRBJ1-6; D possibly corresponds to TRBD1 (5 bases). Germline CDR1 is SGHRS and CDR2 is YFSETQ. The ends were cut back, 4 bases at V and 4 bases at J, with 21 bases in the middle. CDR3 length: 18 residues. The CDR3 sequence: CASSPRTGERVYNSPLHF. CDR3 in DNA: TGCGCCAGCAGCCCTCGGACGGGGGAAAGGGTTTATAATTCACCCCTCCACTTT.

This clone occurred once. The junction does not match germline at one end; this may be a read error. V and J are TRBV10-2 and TRBJ1-4; D unclear. Germline V lookup: CDR1 WSHSY, CDR2 SAAADI. This CDR3 is 14 amino acids long. The CDR3 nucleotides read TGCGCCAGCAATGAGGGCCTCCCCAATGAAAAACTGTTTTTT. It codes for CASNEGLPNEKLFF.

The chain uses TRBV5-4 and TRBJ2-3; D perhaps matches TRBD2 (5 bases). The V and J ends lost 3 bases and 0 bases respectively, with 14 bases between them. Germline CDR1 reads SGHNT; CDR2 reads YYREEE (reference sequence). The CDR3 length is 16 residues. The CDR3 reads CASSSAGGGSTDTQYF. Written as DNA, the CDR3 is TGTGCCAGCAGCTCCGCCGGAGGAGGAAGCACAGATACGCAGTATTTT.

This clone was found once. The genes are TRBV18 and TRBJ1-3; 7 positions agree with TRBD1. The germline V gene encodes CDR1 KGHSH and CDR2 LQKENI. V was clipped by 3 bases and J by 4 bases; unmatched bases: 9. The CDR3 spans 16 residues. The CDR3 region is CASSPGAGGTGNTIYF. Written as DNA, the CDR3 is TGTGCCAGCTCACCCGGGGCAGGGGGAACCGGAAACACCATATATTTT. Supplemented by reference TRBV18 and TRBJ1-3, the full variable domain reads NAGVMQNPRHLVRRRGQEARLRCSPMKGHSHVYWYRQLPEEGLKFMVYLQKENIIDESGMPKERFSAEFPKEGPSILRIQQVVRGDSAAYFCASSPGAGGTGNTIYFGEGSWLTVV.

The chain employs TRBV28 and TRBJ1-4, with 10 bases aligning to TRBD1. Germline loops: CDR1 MDHEN, CDR2 SYDVKM. V lost 4 bases and J lost 7; bases outside the gene matches: 18. There are 19 residues in the CDR3. The CDR3 region has the DNA TGTGCCAGCAGTTCTACCGTCAACCGGGACAGGGGAAGACGTGAAAAACTGTTTTTT. It translates to CASSSTVNRDRGRREKLFF. The full variable domain, in which reference TRBV28 and TRBJ1-4 provide the parts outside the CDR3, is DVKVTQSSRYLVKRTGEKVFLECVQDMDHENMFWYRQDPGLGLRLIYFSYDVKMKEKGDIPEGYSVSREKKERFSLILESASTNQTSMYLCASSSTVNRDRGRREKLFFGSGTQLSVL.

This rearrangement joins TRBV30 to TRBJ1-5; TRBD1 matches 8 bases. This CDR3 spans 13 amino acids. The trim removed 4 bases at V and 4 bases at J, leaving 3 bases unmatched. Germline assignment: CDR1 GTSNPN and CDR2 SVGIG (reference sequence). Here the CDR3 DNA reads TGTGCCTGGACCGGGACAGGAAATCAGCCCCAGCATTTT. This translates into CAWTGTGNQPQHF. Drawing the rest from reference TRBV30 and TRBJ1-5, the complete variable domain is SQTIHQWPATLVQPVGSPLSLECTVEGTSNPNLYWYRQAAGRGLQLLFYSVGIGQISSEVPQNLSASRPQDRQFILSSKKLLLSDSGFYLCAWTGTGNQPQHFGDGTRLSIL.

V is TRBV30 and J is TRBJ2-5; TRBD1 matches 9 bases. The end of the DNA aligns better with TRBJ2-7, so the J call may be wrong. Germline V gives CDR1 GTSNPN, CDR2 SVGIG (reference sequence). The CDR3 is 14 amino acids. The CDR3: CAWSVTGGDYEQYF. The DNA of the CDR3 is TGTGCCTGGAGTGTCACAGGGGGCGACTACGAGCAGTACTTC.

This clone has only one observation. V gene TRBV25-1 combines with J gene TRBJ2-3, with D perhaps matching TRBD1 (6 bases). Germline lookup yields CDR1 MGHDK and CDR2 SYGVNS. The CDR3 is 13 residues long. V lost 7 bases and J 4 bases, leaving 12 bases between the germline ends. The CDR3 nucleotides are TGTGCCAGCAACAGGGAACGGGCAGATACGCAGTATTTT. Translated, it gives CASNRERADTQYF.

V and J are TRBV11-2 and TRBJ1-1; the D is unclear. Germline assignment: CDR1 SGHAT and CDR2 FQNNGV. V lost 2 bases and J 3 bases, leaving 7 bases between the germline ends. CDR3 length: 13 amino acids. CDR3 amino acids: CASSLIQDTEAFF. For the CDR3, the DNA is TGTGCCAGCAGCTTAATCCAGGACACTGAAGCTTTCTTT.

This clone was counted between two and nine times. This chain joins TRBV7-9 and TRBJ1-1, with D possibly being TRBD1 (6 bases). The CDR3 runs 14 residues. Germline V CDR1 and CDR2: SEHNR, FQNEAQ (reference sequence). V lost 4 bases and J lost 1, with 10 bases in between. The CDR3 nucleotides are TGTGCCAGCAGCTCCCGGGACAAGAACACTGAAGCTTTCTTT. It encodes CASSSRDKNTEAFF.

This chain links TRBV29-1 with TRBJ1-2, with a weak D call TRBD1 (5 bases). The CDR3 has 13 residues. Trimming pared 6 bases from V and 0 bases from J, leaving 11 bases between. Looked up from germline, CDR1 is SQVTM and CDR2 is ANQGSEA. The CDR3 DNA reads TGCAGCGTGGTGACAGCAGCTAACTATGGCTACACCTTC. Translating gives CSVVTAANYGYTF.

The chain recombines TRBV10-2 with TRBJ2-3; 9 nucleotides align to TRBD2. The J segment lost 0 bases and the V segment lost 5 bases, leaving 9 bases of the junction unmatched. The CDR3 sequence is 17 residues long. Per germline, CDR1 WSHSY and CDR2 SAAADI. The CDR3 DNA reads TGCGCCAGCAGTTCGTCCCTAGCGGGGCCCAGCACAGATACGCAGTATTTT. It encodes CASSSSLAGPSTDTQYF.

This sequence joins TRBV18 and TRBJ1-1, with a weak D call TRBD1 (6 bases). Trimming took 6 bases from V and 4 from J, leaving 15 bases between them. Germline values: CDR1 KGHSH, CDR2 LQKENI. This CDR3 spans 14 amino acids. CDR3: CASSEGGLSTEAFF. The CDR3 DNA sequence: TGTGCCAGCTCCGAGGGGGGGCTGTCCACTGAAGCTTTCTTT.

The chain has TRBV4-2 and TRBJ2-5; TRBD1 is a possible D gene (6 bases). Gene TRBJ2-7 matches the end of the DNA better, so the J call may be wrong. There are 14 residues in the CDR3. Germline V lookup: CDR1 LGHNA, CDR2 YNFKEQ. The CDR3 DNA follows: TGTGCCAGCAGCCCCAGACAGGAGAACTACGAGCAGTACTTC. It is translated as CASSPRQENYEQYF.

The V call is TRBV5-4, the J call TRBJ2-2; D might be TRBD1 (5 bases). There are 17 residues in the CDR3. Germline CDR1 is SGHNT and CDR2 is YYREEE (reference sequence). The V end was cut by 2 bases, the J end by 8 bases, with 22 bases between. The CDR3 nucleotides read TGTGCCAGCAGCTTTTCCCCCGACAGTAACCCCAGTGGGGAGCTGTTTTTT. Protein sequence: CASSFSPDSNPSGELFF.

J is TRBJ2-1 and V is TRBV19, with TRBD2 as a possible D gene (5 bases). Trimming pared 3 bases from V and 7 bases from J, leaving 10 bases between. The germline gives CDR1 LNHDA, CDR2 SQIVND (reference sequence). The CDR3 is 13 residues long. The chain's CDR3 is CASSITRGNEQFF. CDR3 coding DNA: TGTGCCAGTAGTATTACTCGGGGTAATGAGCAGTTCTTC.

The V and J genes are TRBV23-1 and TRBJ1-5; D perhaps matches TRBD1 (5 bases). TRBV23-1 is an ORF, with its function uncertain. This CDR3 region has 16 residues. V was pared by 4 bases and J by 5 bases, with 18 bases between. Here the CDR3 reads CASSPPGDPGDQPQHF. The CDR3 DNA is TGCGCCAGCAGTCCTCCGGGGGACCCTGGGGATCAGCCCCAGCATTTT.

The chain employs TRBV21-1 and TRBJ2-2; the table's D call of TRBD1 was not tested on the DNA. TRBV21-1 is a pseudogene locus. The CDR3 runs 15 residues. The CDR3 DNA reads TGTGCCAGCAGCAAACGCCAGTTAAACACCGGGGAGCTGTTTTTT. Translation gives CASSKRQLNTGELFF.

The chain joins TRBV19 to TRBJ2-7; 11 nucleotides match TRBD2. Trimming cost V 4 bases and J 5 bases; bases outside gene matches: 16. Germline CDR1 reads LNHDA; CDR2 reads SQIVND (reference sequence). The CDR3 is 18 amino acids. CDR3 loop: CASSTRFLPGLAAHEQYF. CDR3 coding DNA: TGTGCCAGTAGTACACGCTTTCTACCGGGACTAGCGGCCCACGAGCAGTACTTC.

Only a few counts were recorded for this clone. CDR3 sequence: CASSTGHSSYEQYF. CDR3 nucleotides: TGTGCCAGCAGCACCGGACATTCCTCCTACGAGCAGTACTTC. The rearrangement joins TRBV5-5 to TRBJ2-7, with D perhaps TRBD1 (5 bases). The ends were cut back, 4 bases at V and 0 bases at J, with 11 bases in the middle. CDR3 length: 14 residues. The V gene's germline CDR1 is SGHKS and CDR2 YYEKEE (reference sequence).

This clone was counted a few times. The V call is TRBV7-9, the J call TRBJ1-3, with D tentatively TRBD1 (5 bases). The CDR3 has 16 residues. Germline CDR1 and CDR2: SEHNR and FQNEAQ (reference sequence). Trimming removed 1 base from V and 0 bases from J, with 10 bases in between. The CDR3 loop is CASSLGLGPSGNTIYF. Written as DNA, the CDR3 is TGTGCCAGCAGCTTAGGGCTGGGGCCCTCTGGAAACACCATATATTTT.

The V gene is TRBV7-9, the J gene TRBJ2-2; 7 nucleotides match TRBD1. CDR1 SEHNR and CDR2 FQNEAQ come from the germline V gene (reference sequence). V lost 1 base to trimming and J lost 7 bases; unmatched junction nucleotides: 9. The CDR3 runs to 16 residues. The CDR3 reads CASSLVRGLGNGELFF. The CDR3 DNA reads as TGTGCCAGCAGCTTAGTTAGGGGGCTCGGCAACGGGGAGCTGTTTTTT.

This clone has more than one count but fewer than ten. This sequence joins TRBV30 and TRBJ1-2; D gene ambiguous. Germline loops: CDR1 GTSNPN, CDR2 SVGIG (reference sequence). Trimming left V 1 base short and J 4 bases short, with 7 bases between. The CDR3 spans 12 residues. In DNA form, the CDR3 reads TGTGCCTGGAGTGGCAACAGCTATGGCTACACCTTC. This sequence encodes CAWSGNSYGYTF.

The J gene is TRBJ2-1, the V gene TRBV10-1, with TRBD1 identical over 7 bases. V lost 4 bases, J lost 0 bases, and 0 bases stayed unmatched. The CDR3 extends over 14 amino acids. Germline V CDR1 and CDR2: WNHNN, SYGVQD (reference sequence). The CDR3 reads CASSGQGSYNEQFF. The CDR3 nucleotides read TGCGCCAGCAGTGGACAGGGCTCCTACAATGAGCAGTTCTTC.

In its sample, this clone was seen a few times. The CDR3 DNA reads as TGTGCCAGCGCGGCAGGGCCCTCGAGGGAAGCTTTCTTT. It is translated as CASAAGPSREAFF. This sequence joins TRBV2 and TRBJ1-1; D might be TRBD1 (5 bases). The ends were cut back, 8 bases at V and 8 bases at J, with 18 bases in the middle. Germline CDR1 SNHLY, CDR2 FYNNEI. This CDR3 is 13 amino acids long.

This clone has a single count. This chain uses TRBV30 with TRBJ1-1; 7 positions agree with TRBD1. CDR3 length equals 16 residues. V lost 2 bases to trimming and J lost 7 bases; unmatched junction nucleotides: 16. Germline CDR1 is GTSNPN and CDR2 is SVGIG (reference sequence). The CDR3 loop is CAWSPGTAQHLGEAFF. In DNA, the CDR3 is TGTGCCTGGAGTCCCGGGACAGCACAACATTTGGGTGAAGCTTTCTTT.

This chain connects TRBV2 to TRBJ2-7, with D hard to call. Deletions cut 5 bases from V and 0 bases from J, with 11 bases between. The germline V gene has CDR1 SNHLY and CDR2 FYNNEI. The CDR3 loop spans 14 amino acids. The DNA for the CDR3 is TGTGCCAGCAGTAAATCGGGTTCCTCCTACGAGCAGTACTTC. This encodes CASSKSGSSYEQYF.

The gene calls are TRBV30 and TRBJ2-7; 7 bases agree with TRBD1. J was trimmed by 4 bases and V by 1 base; bases with no gene match: 4. The CDR3 sequence is 13 residues long. Germline CDR1 GTSNPN, CDR2 SVGIG (reference sequence). CDR3 nucleotide sequence: TGTGCCTGGAGTGGGACAGGAATATACGAGCAGTACTTC. This gives the protein CAWSGTGIYEQYF.

The chain recombines TRBV19 with TRBJ2-7; a possible D gene is TRBD1 (6 bases). The V end was cut by 5 bases, the J end by 5 bases, with 10 bases between. This CDR3 comprises 12 residues. Germline lookup yields CDR1 LNHDA and CDR2 SQIVND (reference sequence). The CDR3 DNA follows: TGTGCCAGTAGTCAGGGGATCCACGAGCAGTACTTC. Translating gives CASSQGIHEQYF.

This clone was recorded a few times. CDR3 protein: CASSEYSGRSRNNEQFF. The DNA of the CDR3 is TGTGCCAGCAGTGAATATTCAGGGAGGAGCCGAAACAATGAGCAGTTCTTC. This rearrangement joins TRBV2 to TRBJ2-1; a weak D match, TRBD2 (6 bases). The CDR3 loop spans 17 amino acids. V lost 2 bases and J 5 bases, leaving 19 bases between the germline ends. Germline V gene data show CDR1 as SNHLY and CDR2 as FYNNEI.

The chain carries TRBV7-3 and TRBJ1-6; perhaps TRBD1 as D (5 bases). Germline CDR1 and CDR2: SGHTA and FQGTGA. V was shortened by 1 base and J by 5 bases, with 12 bases between the two germline ends. The CDR3 is 16 residues long. The CDR3 loop is CASSLMGQGNNSPLHF. The CDR3 DNA is TGTGCCAGCAGCTTAATGGGTCAGGGTAATAATTCACCCCTCCACTTT.

This chain links TRBV18 with TRBJ1-1, with D perhaps TRBD1 (5 bases). This CDR3 is built from 15 residues. Germline V gene data show CDR1 as KGHSH and CDR2 as LQKENI. Trimming pared 3 bases from V and 2 bases from J, leaving 13 bases between. CDR3: CASSPSTVPNTEAFF. In nucleotides, the CDR3 is TGTGCCAGCTCACCTTCGACAGTACCTAACACTGAAGCTTTCTTT.